The 26 T cell receptor beta chains presented below share a single source sample, sequenced in a study of control samples from healthy donors and cancer patients. Measured with immunoSEQ multiplex PCR; TCRdb has only the in-frame clones, and not every one. Here the sample spans 120,000 or so clones, 85% to 95% being singletons. The sample comprised PBMCs. All receptors derive from a man over 45 with head and neck cancer.

The chain combines TRBV20-1 with TRBJ1-2, with a weak D call TRBD1 (6 bases). V lost 4 bases to trimming and J lost 10 bases, with 13 bases between them. CDR1 DFQATT and CDR2 SNEGSKA come from the germline V gene (reference sequence). The CDR3 has 11 amino acids. The CDR3 nucleotides read TGCAGTGCTACCCGGGGGCAGGTCTACACCTTC. Residues: CSATRGQVYTF.

This sequence joins TRBV5-4 and TRBJ2-7, with TRBD1 as a possible D gene (6 bases). Trimming left V 0 bases short and J 5 bases short, with 6 bases between. The CDR3 has 12 residues. Per the germline V gene, CDR1 is SGHNT and CDR2 is YYREEE (reference sequence). The CDR3 nucleotides are TGTGCCAGCAGCTTGGACAGGGACGAGCAGTACTTC. Protein sequence: CASSLDRDEQYF.

This chain joins TRBV2 and TRBJ2-3; possible D gene TRBD2, 5 bases. The CDR3 has 15 amino acids. Germline V gene data show CDR1 as SNHLY and CDR2 as FYNNEI. With 6 bases removed from V and 4 bases from J, the gap between germline ends came to 17 bases. In DNA, the CDR3 is TGTGCCAGCAGCGCCAGAGGGCAGGCGGCAGATACGCAGTATTTT. It codes for CASSARGQAADTQYF.

This clone was seen a single time. This chain connects TRBV5-1 to TRBJ2-3, with D possibly called TRBD1 or TRBD2 (5 bases each). V was cut by 0 bases and J by 2 bases, with 10 bases left in between. The CDR3 consists of 15 residues. Germline loops: CDR1 SGHRS, CDR2 YFSETQ. In nucleotides, the CDR3 is TGCGCCAGCAGCTTGGCGAGAGGGGTCACAGATACGCAGTATTTT. It yields the protein CASSLARGVTDTQYF.

The chain combines TRBV29-1 with TRBJ2-2, with a possible D match to TRBD2 (6 bases). The ends were cut back, 4 bases at V and 7 bases at J, with 16 bases in the middle. CDR3 size: 14 residues. Germline CDR1 and CDR2: SQVTM and ANQGSEA. This CDR3 is CSVVAVAGNGELFF. DNA of the CDR3: TGCAGCGTTGTAGCCGTTGCGGGAAACGGGGAGCTGTTTTTT.

The V call is TRBV5-4, the J call TRBJ2-5, with 10 bases lining up with TRBD2. The V and J ends lost 0 bases and 3 bases, in that order; junction bases with no gene match: 2. The CDR3 is 15 amino acids. Germline CDR1 is SGHNT and CDR2 is YYREEE (reference sequence). CDR3 region: CASSLASGGEETQYF. As DNA, the CDR3 is TGTGCCAGCAGCTTGGCCAGCGGGGGGGAAGAGACCCAGTACTTC.

In its sample, this clone was seen once. The chain uses TRBV5-4 and TRBJ2-7; TRBD1 is a possible D gene (6 bases). This CDR3 has 16 residues. The germline gives CDR1 SGHNT, CDR2 YYREEE (reference sequence). Trimming removed 4 bases from V and 6 bases from J, with 23 bases in between. CDR3 in amino acids: CASSPPGTFRSREQYF. CDR3 sequence (DNA): TGTGCCAGCAGCCCACCAGGGACATTCCGTTCCCGCGAGCAGTACTTC.

This chain links TRBV7-2 with TRBJ2-7; D unresolved. Germline values: CDR1 SGHTA, CDR2 FQGNSA. The CDR3 has 11 residues. V was cut by 5 bases and J by 4 bases, with 6 bases left in between. The DNA of the CDR3 is TGTGCCAGCAGCACGCTGTACGAGCAGTACTTC. Amino acid sequence: CASSTLYEQYF.

Written as DNA, the CDR3 is TGTGCCAGCTCACCGAAACAGGGGGTAAACATTCAGTACTTC. This translates into CASSPKQGVNIQYF. V usage is TRBV18 and J usage is TRBJ2-4; 8 positions match TRBD1. Germline values: CDR1 KGHSH, CDR2 LQKENI. This CDR3 comprises 14 residues. V lost 3 bases to trimming and J lost 6 bases; unmatched junction nucleotides: 4.

The chain joins TRBV10-3 to TRBJ1-2; 7 bases map to TRBD1. CDR3 length equals 15 residues. The germline CDR1 and CDR2 sequences are ENHRY and SYGVKD. Trimming removed 3 bases from V and 2 bases from J; junction bases left unmatched: 6. The CDR3 reads CAISETGAQNYGYTF. For the CDR3, the DNA is TGTGCCATCAGTGAAACAGGGGCACAAAACTATGGCTACACCTTC.

This clone was detected once. The CDR3 DNA follows: TGTGCCAGCAGCCACGCCAATCAGCCCCAGCATTTT. Translated, it gives CASSHANQPQHF. The V and J genes are TRBV4-2 and TRBJ1-5; D is unresolved. Germline lookup yields CDR1 LGHNA and CDR2 YNFKEQ. The V end was cut by 3 bases, the J end by 3 bases, with 3 bases between. The CDR3 loop spans 12 amino acids.

The chain recombines TRBV28 with TRBJ1-1; 9 nucleotides line up with TRBD1. J lost 10 bases, V lost 5 bases, and 11 bases had no gene match. CDR3 length: 14 amino acids. Germline V gene sequence: CDR1 MDHEN, CDR2 SYDVKM. CDR3 region: CASSQSTGTGIAFF. The CDR3 region has the DNA TGTGCCAGCAGTCAGAGCACCGGGACAGGGATAGCTTTCTTT. The full variable domain, its missing parts supplied by reference TRBV28 and TRBJ1-1, is DVKVTQSSRYLVKRTGEKVFLECVQDMDHENMFWYRQDPGLGLRLIYFSYDVKMKEKGDIPEGYSVSREKKERFSLILESASTNQTSMYLCASSQSTGTGIAFFGQGTRLTVV.

The chain has TRBV9 and TRBJ1-4, with D unresolved. The V gene's germline CDR1 is SGDLS and CDR2 YYNGEE. This CDR3 has 16 residues. V was trimmed by 0 bases and J by 7 bases, leaving 16 bases between them. CDR3 sequence reads: CASSVAGRREGEKLFF. In DNA, the CDR3 is TGTGCCAGCAGCGTAGCCGGCCGGAGGGAGGGTGAAAAACTGTTTTTT.

The chain links TRBV28 to TRBJ2-3; unclear D gene. This CDR3 spans 12 amino acids. CDR1 and CDR2 (germline): MDHEN, SYDVKM. The V gene lost 7 bases and the J gene lost 5 bases, with 10 bases spanning the gap. Here the CDR3 reads CASTTARDTQYF. In DNA, the CDR3 is TGTGCCAGCACCACCGCCAGAGATACGCAGTATTTT.

The V gene is TRBV4-1, the J gene TRBJ2-7, with 8 bases aligning to TRBD1. The CDR3 is 13 amino acids. From germline, CDR1 is MGHRA and CDR2 YSYEKL. V lost 3 bases and J lost 6; bases outside the gene matches: 4. The CDR3 sequence is CASSHGQGGEQYF. Written as DNA, the CDR3 is TGCGCCAGCAGCCACGGACAGGGAGGCGAGCAGTACTTC.

This sequence joins TRBV3-1 (or the pseudogene TRBV3-2) and TRBJ1-2, with 7 bases fitting TRBD1. The CDR3 extends over 17 amino acids. Germline-derived CDR1 and CDR2 are LGHDT and YNNKEL (reference sequence). With V trimmed by 0 bases and J by 2 bases, 9 bases remained unmatched. In DNA form, the CDR3 reads TGTGCCAGCAGCCAAGATCCCCAGGGGGAGGGGAACTATGGCTACACCTTC. Translation: CASSQDPQGEGNYGYTF.

This chain links TRBV7-2 with TRBJ2-1; TRBD1 aligns across 7 bases. CDR3 length: 17 amino acids. The J segment lost 6 bases and the V segment lost 3 bases, leaving 14 bases of the junction unmatched. The germline V gene has CDR1 SGHTA and CDR2 FQGNSA. CDR3 bases: TGTGCCAGCAGCTTCTTACCAAGGGGGCCCATAGGCAATGAGCAGTTCTTC. This encodes CASSFLPRGPIGNEQFF.

V is TRBV5-8 and J is TRBJ2-3, with D tentatively TRBD1 (5 bases). The germline gives CDR1 SGHTS, CDR2 YDEGEE. V dropped 7 bases and J dropped 2 bases, with 20 bases sitting between them. The CDR3 runs 16 residues. This CDR3 is CASRNIRPRVTDTQYF. The CDR3 DNA reads as TGTGCCAGCCGTAACATTAGGCCCAGGGTCACAGATACGCAGTATTTT.

CDR3 sequence: CASSYPPSSYNEQFF. CDR3 nucleotides: TGTGCCAGCAGTTACCCCCCCAGCTCCTACAATGAGCAGTTCTTC. The gene calls are TRBV6-2 or TRBV6-3 and TRBJ2-1; D remains unclear. Germline CDR1 and CDR2: MNHEY and SVGEGT. Trimming stripped 2 bases from V and 0 bases from J, with 8 bases between. This CDR3 has 15 amino acids.

The V gene is TRBV15, the J gene TRBJ2-7; TRBD2 aligns across 15 bases. V shed 5 bases, J shed 0 bases, and the junction held 11 bases outside the gene matches. Germline-derived CDR1 and CDR2 are LNHNV and YYDKDF (reference sequence). This CDR3 comprises 19 residues. DNA of the CDR3: TGTGCCACCAGCCGTACCGGACTAGCGGGGGGGTCGAGCTCCTACGAGCAGTACTTC. Protein product: CATSRTGLAGGSSSYEQYF.

V usage is TRBV7-8 and J usage is TRBJ2-5, with no clear D. V was trimmed by 5 bases and J by 5 bases, leaving 12 bases between them. The CDR3 loop spans 13 amino acids. The germline V gene has CDR1 SGHVS and CDR2 FQNEAQ. The chain's CDR3 is CASSPSGSETQYF. The CDR3 DNA sequence: TGTGCCAGCAGCCCTTCTGGAAGTGAGACCCAGTACTTC.

The V gene is TRBV19, the J gene TRBJ1-2; possible D gene TRBD1, 6 bases. The CDR3 length is 13 residues. Germline V CDR1 and CDR2: LNHDA, SQIVND (reference sequence). V was trimmed by 3 bases and J by 8 bases, leaving 13 bases between them. The CDR3 protein is CASSIWGARGYTF. In nucleotides, the CDR3 is TGTGCCAGTAGTATTTGGGGGGCGAGGGGCTACACCTTC.

A remark on this clone: The same CDR3 can be traced to other DNA sequences in this sample. V gene TRBV5-5 combines with J gene TRBJ1-1; a weak D match, TRBD1 (6 bases). This CDR3 region has 15 residues. CDR1 and CDR2 from the germline V gene are SGHKS and YYEKEE (reference sequence). Trimming left V 5 bases short and J 5 bases short, with 19 bases between. CDR3 residues: CASRLTQGSWTEAFF. As DNA, the CDR3 is TGTGCCAGCAGGCTGACACAGGGTAGTTGGACTGAAGCTTTCTTT.

The chain joins TRBV19 to TRBJ1-4, with unresolved D. The CDR3 length is 14 residues. Trimming cost V 1 base and J 0 bases, with 3 bases left between them. Germline CDR1 is LNHDA and CDR2 is SQIVND (reference sequence). CDR3 protein: CASSIGPTNEKLFF. CDR3 coding DNA: TGTGCCAGTAGTATAGGACCAACTAATGAAAAACTGTTTTTT.

This chain joins TRBV28 and TRBJ2-5; 13 bases are shared with TRBD2. Germline V gene data show CDR1 as MDHEN and CDR2 as SYDVKM. The CDR3 totals 16 residues. Trimming cost V 3 bases and J 4 bases; bases outside gene matches: 5. The CDR3 spells CASSFLRTSGGETQYF. CDR3 bases: TGTGCCAGCAGTTTTTTACGGACTAGCGGGGGAGAGACCCAGTACTTC.

The chain links TRBV7-3 to TRBJ2-2; 7 nucleotides match TRBD1. This CDR3 comprises 15 residues. V lost 5 bases to trimming and J lost 3 bases; unmatched junction nucleotides: 6. CDR1 is SGHTA, CDR2 FQGTGA, per germline. The CDR3 region has the DNA TGTGCCAGCAGCGCACAGGGGTTGGACACCGGGGAGCTGTTTTTT. It specifies CASSAQGLDTGELFF. Complete variable domain (other parts from reference TRBV7-3 and TRBJ2-2): GAGVSQTPSNKVTEKGKYVELRCDPISGHTALYWYRQSLGQGPEFLIYFQGTGAADDSGLPNDRFFAVRPEGSVSTLKIQRTERGDSAVYLCASSAQGLDTGELFFGEGSRLTVL.